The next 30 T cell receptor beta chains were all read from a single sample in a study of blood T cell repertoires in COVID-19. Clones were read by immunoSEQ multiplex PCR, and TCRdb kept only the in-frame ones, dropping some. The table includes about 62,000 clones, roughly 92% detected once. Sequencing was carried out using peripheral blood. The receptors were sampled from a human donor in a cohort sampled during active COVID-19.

The CDR3 region has the DNA TGTGCCAGCAGCCAAACTGCTATTCAGTACTTC. This encodes CASSQTAIQYF. The chain combines TRBV3-1 (or the pseudogene TRBV3-2) with TRBJ2-4; unclear D gene. With 2 bases removed from V and 10 bases from J, the gap between germline ends came to 6 bases. The CDR3 length is 11 residues. CDR1 is LGHDT, CDR2 YNNKEL, per germline (reference sequence).

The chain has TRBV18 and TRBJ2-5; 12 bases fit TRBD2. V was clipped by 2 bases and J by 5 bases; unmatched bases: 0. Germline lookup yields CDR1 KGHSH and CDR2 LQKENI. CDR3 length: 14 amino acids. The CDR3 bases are TGTGCCAGCTCACCAGGACTAGCGGGGGAGACCCAGTACTTC. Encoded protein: CASSPGLAGETQYF.

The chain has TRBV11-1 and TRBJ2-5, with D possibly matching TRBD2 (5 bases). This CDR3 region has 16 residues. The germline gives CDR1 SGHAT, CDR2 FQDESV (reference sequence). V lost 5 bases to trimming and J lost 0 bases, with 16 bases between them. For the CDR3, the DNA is TGTGCCAGCAGCAAGAGGGTGACTACCGACCAAGAGACCCAGTACTTC. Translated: CASSKRVTTDQETQYF.

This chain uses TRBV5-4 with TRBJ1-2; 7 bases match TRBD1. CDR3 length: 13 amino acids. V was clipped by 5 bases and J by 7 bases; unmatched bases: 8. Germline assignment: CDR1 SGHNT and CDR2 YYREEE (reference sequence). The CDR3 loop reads CASSPDRAAGYTF. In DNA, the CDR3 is TGTGCCAGCAGTCCCGACAGGGCGGCTGGCTACACCTTC.

The CDR3 DNA reads TGTGCCAGCAGCCAAGGTACAGGAGGAAACACCATATATTTT. Encoded protein: CASSQGTGGNTIYF. The rearrangement joins TRBV3-1 (or the pseudogene TRBV3-2) to TRBJ1-3, with a tentative D call TRBD1 (5 bases). Trimming removed 1 base from V and 4 bases from J, with 8 bases in between. The CDR3 sequence is 14 residues long. Germline values: CDR1 LGHDT, CDR2 YNNKEL (reference sequence).

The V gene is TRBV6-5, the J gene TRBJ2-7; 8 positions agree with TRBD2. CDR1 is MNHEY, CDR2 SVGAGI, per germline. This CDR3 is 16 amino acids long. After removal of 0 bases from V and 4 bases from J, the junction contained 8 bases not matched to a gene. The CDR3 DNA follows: TGTGCCAGCAGTTACTCTGGTAGCGGGACGCCATACGAGCAGTACTTC. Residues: CASSYSGSGTPYEQYF.

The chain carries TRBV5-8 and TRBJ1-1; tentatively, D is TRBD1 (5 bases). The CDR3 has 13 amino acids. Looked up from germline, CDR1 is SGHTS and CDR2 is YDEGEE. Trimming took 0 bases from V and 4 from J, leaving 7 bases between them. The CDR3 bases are TGTGCCAGCAGCTTGGGCAGGGCCACTGAAGCTTTCTTT. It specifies CASSLGRATEAFF.

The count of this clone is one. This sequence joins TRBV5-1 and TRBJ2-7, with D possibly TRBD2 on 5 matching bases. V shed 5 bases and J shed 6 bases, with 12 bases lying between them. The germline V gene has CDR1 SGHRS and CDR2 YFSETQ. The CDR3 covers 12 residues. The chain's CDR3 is CASSPRGPEQYF. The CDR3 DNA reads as TGCGCCAGCAGTCCCCGGGGTCCCGAGCAGTACTTC.

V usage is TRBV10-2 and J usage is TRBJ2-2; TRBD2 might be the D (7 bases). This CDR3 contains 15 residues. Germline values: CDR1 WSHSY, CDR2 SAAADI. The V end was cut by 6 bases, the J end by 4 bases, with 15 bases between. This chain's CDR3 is CASRVGGGRTGELFF. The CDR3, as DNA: TGCGCCAGCAGGGTAGGGGGGGGCCGCACCGGGGAGCTGTTTTTT.

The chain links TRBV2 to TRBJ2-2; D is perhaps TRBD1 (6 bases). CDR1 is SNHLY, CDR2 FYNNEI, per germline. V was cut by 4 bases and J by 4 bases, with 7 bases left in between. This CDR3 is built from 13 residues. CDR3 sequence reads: CASSVTGTGELFF. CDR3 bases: TGTGCCAGCAGTGTGACAGGCACCGGGGAGCTGTTTTTT.

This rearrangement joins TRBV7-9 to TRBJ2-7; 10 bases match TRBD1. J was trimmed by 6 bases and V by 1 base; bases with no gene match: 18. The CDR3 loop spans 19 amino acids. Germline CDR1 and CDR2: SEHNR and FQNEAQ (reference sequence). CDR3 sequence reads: CASSLVFRGTGTGDLEQYF. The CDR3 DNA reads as TGTGCCAGCAGCTTAGTTTTTAGGGGAACCGGGACAGGGGACCTCGAGCAGTACTTC.

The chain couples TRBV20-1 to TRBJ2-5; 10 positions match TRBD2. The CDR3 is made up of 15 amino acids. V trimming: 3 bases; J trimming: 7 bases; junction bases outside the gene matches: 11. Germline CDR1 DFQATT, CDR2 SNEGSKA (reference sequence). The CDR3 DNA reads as TGCAGTGCTAGTCGCGAGGGGCTAGCGGGAGTGACCCAGTACTTC. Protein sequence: CSASREGLAGVTQYF.

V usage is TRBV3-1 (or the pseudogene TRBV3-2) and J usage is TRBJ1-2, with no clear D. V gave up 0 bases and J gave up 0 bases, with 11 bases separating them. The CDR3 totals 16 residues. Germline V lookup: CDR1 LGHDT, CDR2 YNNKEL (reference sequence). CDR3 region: CASSQEGDRSNYGYTF. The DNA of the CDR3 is TGTGCCAGCAGCCAAGAAGGAGACCGCTCTAACTATGGCTACACCTTC.

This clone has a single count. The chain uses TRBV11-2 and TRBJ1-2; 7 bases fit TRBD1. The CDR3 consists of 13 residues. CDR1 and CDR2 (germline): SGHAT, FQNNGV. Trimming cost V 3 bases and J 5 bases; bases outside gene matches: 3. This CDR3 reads CASSLQGGYGYTF. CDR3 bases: TGTGCCAGCAGCTTGCAGGGGGGATATGGCTACACCTTC.

Written as DNA, the CDR3 is TGTGCCAGCAGCCGGGGCAGGGGCTACACGTACGAGCAGTACTTC. Protein: CASSRGRGYTYEQYF. The chain is built from TRBV7-9 and TRBJ2-7; TRBD1 is a possible D gene (6 bases). Between the trimmed V and J ends, which lost 5 bases and 4 bases, there was a span of 18 bases. The germline gives CDR1 SEHNR, CDR2 FQNEAQ (reference sequence). The CDR3 has 15 residues.

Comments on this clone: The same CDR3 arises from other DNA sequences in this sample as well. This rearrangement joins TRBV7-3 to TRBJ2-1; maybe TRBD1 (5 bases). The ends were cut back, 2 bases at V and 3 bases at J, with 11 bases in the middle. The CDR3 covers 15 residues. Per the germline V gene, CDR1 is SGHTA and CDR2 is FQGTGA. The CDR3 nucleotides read TGTGCCAGCAGCTTAGCAGGGAACAGCTACAATGAGCAGTTCTTC. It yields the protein CASSLAGNSYNEQFF.

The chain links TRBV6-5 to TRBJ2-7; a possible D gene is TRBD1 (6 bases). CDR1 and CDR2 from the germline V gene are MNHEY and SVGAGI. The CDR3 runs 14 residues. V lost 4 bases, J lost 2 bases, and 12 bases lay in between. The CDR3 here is CASSSRDTTYEQYF. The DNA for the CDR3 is TGTGCCAGCAGTTCCCGGGACACTACCTACGAGCAGTACTTC.

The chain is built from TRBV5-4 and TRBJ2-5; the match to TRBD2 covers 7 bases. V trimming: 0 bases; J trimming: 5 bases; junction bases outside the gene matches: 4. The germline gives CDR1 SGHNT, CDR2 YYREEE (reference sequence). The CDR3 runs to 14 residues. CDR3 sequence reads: CASSLVAGAETQYF. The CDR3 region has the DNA TGTGCCAGCAGCTTGGTGGCGGGAGCCGAGACCCAGTACTTC.

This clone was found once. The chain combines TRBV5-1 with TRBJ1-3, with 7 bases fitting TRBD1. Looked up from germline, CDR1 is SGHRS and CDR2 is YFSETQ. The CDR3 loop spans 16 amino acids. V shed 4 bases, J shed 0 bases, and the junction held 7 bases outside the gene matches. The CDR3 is CASSDRDVVSGNTIYF. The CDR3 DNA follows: TGCGCCAGCAGCGACAGGGACGTAGTCTCTGGAAACACCATATATTTT.

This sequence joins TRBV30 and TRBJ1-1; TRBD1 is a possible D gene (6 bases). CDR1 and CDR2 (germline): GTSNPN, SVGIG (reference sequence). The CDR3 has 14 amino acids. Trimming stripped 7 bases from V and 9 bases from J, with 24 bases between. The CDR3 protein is CALSSTQGAVKAFF. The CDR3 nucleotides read TGTGCCTTATCTTCGACACAGGGCGCCGTAAAAGCTTTCTTT. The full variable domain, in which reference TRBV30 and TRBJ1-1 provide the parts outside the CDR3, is SQTIHQWPATLVQPVGSPLSLECTVEGTSNPNLYWYRQAAGRGLQLLFYSVGIGQISSEVPQNLSASRPQDRQFILSSKKLLLSDSGFYLCALSSTQGAVKAFFGQGTRLTVV.

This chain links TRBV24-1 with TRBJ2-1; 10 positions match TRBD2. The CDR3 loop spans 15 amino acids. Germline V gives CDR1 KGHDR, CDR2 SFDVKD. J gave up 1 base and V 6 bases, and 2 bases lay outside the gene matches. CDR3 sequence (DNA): TGTGCCACCAGTCCTAGCGGGGGTTCCTACAATGAGCAGTTCTTC. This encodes CATSPSGGSYNEQFF.

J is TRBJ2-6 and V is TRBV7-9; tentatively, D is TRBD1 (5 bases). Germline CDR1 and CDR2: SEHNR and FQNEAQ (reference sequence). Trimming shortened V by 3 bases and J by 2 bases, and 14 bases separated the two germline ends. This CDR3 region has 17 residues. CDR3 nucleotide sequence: TGTGCCAGCAGCTTTGTTAGTTTGACAGCTGGGGCCAACGTCCTGACTTTC. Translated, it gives CASSFVSLTAGANVLTF.

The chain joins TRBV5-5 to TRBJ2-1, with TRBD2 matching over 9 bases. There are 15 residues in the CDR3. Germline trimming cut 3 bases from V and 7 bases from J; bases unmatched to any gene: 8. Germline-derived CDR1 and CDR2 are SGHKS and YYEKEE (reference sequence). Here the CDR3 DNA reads TGTGCCAGCAGCTCCATCGGACTAGCGCTGAATGAGCAGTTCTTC. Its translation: CASSSIGLALNEQFF.

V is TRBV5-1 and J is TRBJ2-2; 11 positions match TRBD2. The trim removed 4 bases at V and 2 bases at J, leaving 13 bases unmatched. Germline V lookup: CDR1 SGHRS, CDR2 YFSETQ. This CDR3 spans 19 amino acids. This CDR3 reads CASSNQVSSGGPNTGELFF. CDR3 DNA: TGCGCCAGCAGCAATCAGGTGTCTAGCGGGGGGCCAAACACCGGGGAGCTGTTTTTT. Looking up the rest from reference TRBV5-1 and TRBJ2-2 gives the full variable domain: KAGVTQTPRYLIKTRGQQVTLSCSPISGHRSVSWYQQTPGQGLQFLFEYFSETQRNKGNFPGRFSGRQFSNSRSEMNVSTLELGDSALYLCASSNQVSSGGPNTGELFFGEGSRLTVL.

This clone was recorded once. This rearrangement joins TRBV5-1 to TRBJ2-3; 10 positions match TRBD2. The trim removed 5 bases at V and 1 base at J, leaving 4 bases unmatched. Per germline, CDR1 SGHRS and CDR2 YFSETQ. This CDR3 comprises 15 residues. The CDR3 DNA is TGCGCCAGCAGATTTCTAGCGGGGGGCACAGATACGCAGTATTTT. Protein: CASRFLAGGTDTQYF.

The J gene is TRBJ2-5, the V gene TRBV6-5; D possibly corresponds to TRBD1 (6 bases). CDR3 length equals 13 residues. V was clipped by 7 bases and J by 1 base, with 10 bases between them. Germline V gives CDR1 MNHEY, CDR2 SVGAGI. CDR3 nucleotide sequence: TGTGCCAGCATGCAGGGGTTCCAAGAGACCCAGTACTTC. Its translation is CASMQGFQETQYF.

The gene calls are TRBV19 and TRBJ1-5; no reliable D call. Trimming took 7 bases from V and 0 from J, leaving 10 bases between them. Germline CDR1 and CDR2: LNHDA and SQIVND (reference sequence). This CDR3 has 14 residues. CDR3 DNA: TGTGCCAGTACCCTCCTATCTAGCAATCAGCCCCAGCATTTT. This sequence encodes CASTLLSSNQPQHF.

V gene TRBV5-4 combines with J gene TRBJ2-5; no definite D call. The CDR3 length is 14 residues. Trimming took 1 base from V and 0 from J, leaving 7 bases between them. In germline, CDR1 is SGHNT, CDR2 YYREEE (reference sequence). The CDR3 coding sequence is TGTGCCAGCAGCTTGCAGACAAACCAAGAGACCCAGTACTTC. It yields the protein CASSLQTNQETQYF.

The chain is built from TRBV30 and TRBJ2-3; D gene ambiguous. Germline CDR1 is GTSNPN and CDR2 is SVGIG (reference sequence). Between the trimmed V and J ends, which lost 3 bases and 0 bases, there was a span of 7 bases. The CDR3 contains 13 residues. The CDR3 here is CAWRFPSTDTQYF. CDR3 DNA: TGTGCCTGGAGGTTCCCTAGCACAGATACGCAGTATTTT.

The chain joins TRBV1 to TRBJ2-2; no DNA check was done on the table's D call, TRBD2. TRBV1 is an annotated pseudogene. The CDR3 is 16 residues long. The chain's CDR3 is CTSSQVRLVVAGELFF. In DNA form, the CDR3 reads TGCACCAGCAGCCAAGTGCGTTTAGTAGTTGCCGGGGAGCTGTTTTTT.